This T cell receptor (beta chain) originates from a study of brain metastases from non-small cell lung cancer. This CDR3 is built from 14 residues. J gave up 0 bases and V 3 bases, and 4 bases lay outside the gene matches. Germline V gene sequence: CDR1 SQVTM, CDR2 ANQGSEA. Sequenced by immunoSEQ multiplex PCR; TCRdb stores in-frame clones only, minus some. The table includes around 2,000 clones, less than 85% detected once. This clone was seen only a few times. The rearrangement joins TRBV29-1 to TRBJ2-7; 8 bases agree with TRBD1. This receptor was obtained from a donor aged 40 or older with non-small cell lung cancer. Specimen: tumor-adjacent normal tissue. CDR3 sequence (DNA): TGCAGCGTTGACCAGACAGGGGACTCCTACGAGCAGTACTTC. Its translation: CSVDQTGDSYEQYF.